These T cell receptor beta chains were read from a single sample in a study of blood T cell repertoires in COVID-19. Sequenced by immunoSEQ multiplex PCR; TCRdb stores in-frame clones only, minus some. The profile shows roughly 150,000 clones, 80% to 90% of them singletons. Sequenced: peripheral blood. These TCRs come from a woman aged 40 to 50 with acute or convalescent COVID-19. The CDR3 runs from the conserved cysteine through the conserved F or W. Each record gives: V gene, D gene, J gene, clone size, CDR3 DNA, CDR3 protein. The D gene is left open where the match is weak. Not every row has a clone size; where given, it reads once, few, many or a size class.

V: TRBV5-8
D: TRBD1
J: TRBJ2-4
size: -
DNA: TGTGCCAGCAGCAGACTCGGACAGGGGGCGAACATTCAGTACTTC
CDR3: CASSRLGQGANIQYF

V: TRBV6-5
D: -
J: TRBJ1-5
size: -
DNA: TGTGCCAGCAGTTACAGTCGCCGGGAGACCCAGCATTTT
CDR3: CASSYSRRETQHF

V: TRBV9
D: -
J: TRBJ2-2
size: few
DNA: TGTGCCAGCAGCGCGAGACAGGTCACCGGGGAGCTGTTTTTT
CDR3: CASSARQVTGELFF

V: TRBV7-3
D: -
J: TRBJ1-1
size: -
DNA: TGTGCCAGCAGCTTATCGGGTGAAGGCACTGAAGCTTTCTTT
CDR3: CASSLSGEGTEAFF

V: TRBV6-4
D: -
J: TRBJ1-2
size: -
DNA: TGTGCCAGCAGTGACTCCTTTTCGACAGAGGCTGTCTATGGCTACACCTTC
CDR3: CASSDSFSTEAVYGYTF

V: TRBV5-1
D: -
J: TRBJ2-2
size: -
DNA: TGCGCCAGCAGCTCACTAGTTGGCGGGGAGCTGTTTTTT
CDR3: CASSSLVGGELFF

V: TRBV4-1
D: -
J: TRBJ2-2
size: -
DNA: TGCGCCAGCAGCCAAGATCCGGGAGCGGCCGGGGAGCTGTTTTTT
CDR3: CASSQDPGAAGELFF

V: TRBV2
D: -
J: TRBJ2-3
size: once
DNA: TGTGCCAGCAGTGAGCCCGGAGATACGCAGTATTTT
CDR3: CASSEPGDTQYF

V: TRBV24-1
D: TRBD1
J: TRBJ2-7
size: once
DNA: TGTGCCACCCCGGACAGGCCGTCCTACGAGCAGTACTTC
CDR3: CATPDRPSYEQYF

V: TRBV18
D: TRBD2
J: TRBJ2-1
size: -
DNA: TGTGCCAGCTCAGCCCTAGCGGGAGTGGGCAATGAGCAGTTCTTC
CDR3: CASSALAGVGNEQFF

V: TRBV9
D: TRBD1
J: TRBJ1-3
size: -
DNA: TGTGCCAGCAGCGTAGTGGGGGACAGGGGAAACACCATATATTTT
CDR3: CASSVVGDRGNTIYF

V: TRBV3-1/TRBV3-2
D: -
J: TRBJ1-5
size: -
DNA: TGTGCCAGCAGCGGAGGGATTCCCAATCAGCCCCAGCATTTT
CDR3: CASSGGIPNQPQHF

V: TRBV29-1
D: TRBD1
J: TRBJ1-1
size: -
DNA: TGCAGCGGGTCAACAGGGGGGAACACTGAAGCTTTCTTT
CDR3: CSGSTGGNTEAFF

V: TRBV19
D: TRBD1
J: TRBJ2-7
size: -
DNA: TGTGCCACCAAGGAGGACCGGACAGGGGCCTACGAGCAGTACTTC
CDR3: CATKEDRTGAYEQYF

V: TRBV30
D: TRBD1
J: TRBJ1-2
size: -
DNA: TGTGCCTGGAGTGTACTAGGGGGCCATGGCTACACCTTC
CDR3: CAWSVLGGHGYTF

V: TRBV24-1
D: -
J: TRBJ1-1
size: -
DNA: TGTGCCACCAGTTCTCCGGGTGGGAACACTGAAGCTTTCTTT
CDR3: CATSSPGGNTEAFF

V: TRBV7-3
D: -
J: TRBJ1-1
size: -
DNA: TGTGCCAGCAGTAACAGCAACACTGAAGCTTTCTTT
CDR3: CASSNSNTEAFF

V: TRBV28
D: -
J: TRBJ1-6
size: -
DNA: TGTGCCAGCACCGACGAGGTACACTTGTCTTCACCCCTCCACTTT
CDR3: CASTDEVHLSSPLHF

V: TRBV9
D: TRBD2
J: TRBJ2-1
size: -
DNA: TGTGCCAGCAGCGTTAGCACTAGCGGGAGTCTCCGTGAGCAGTTCTTC
CDR3: CASSVSTSGSLREQFF

V: TRBV20-1
D: TRBD1
J: TRBJ2-7
size: -
DNA: TGCAGTGCTAGTCCCGGGACAGGGGCCTACGAGCAGTACTTC
CDR3: CSASPGTGAYEQYF

V: TRBV20-1
D: TRBD2
J: TRBJ2-1
size: -
DNA: TGCAGTGCTGAACTAGCGGGAGTGCAGTTCTTC
CDR3: CSAELAGVQFF

V: TRBV18
D: -
J: TRBJ2-3
size: -
DNA: TGTGCCAGCTCAAAATCAGGGGCCACAGATACGCAGTATTTT
CDR3: CASSKSGATDTQYF

V: TRBV3-1/TRBV3-2
D: TRBD2
J: TRBJ2-6
size: -
DNA: TGTGCCAGCAGCCAAGCTCCCCTAGCGGGAGCTGGGGCCAACGTCCTGACTTTC
CDR3: CASSQAPLAGAGANVLTF

V: TRBV9
D: TRBD2
J: TRBJ2-1
size: -
DNA: TGTGCCAGCAGCGTAGGAGGGACTAGCAACAATGAGCAGTTCTTC
CDR3: CASSVGGTSNNEQFF